This TCR beta chain was retrieved from a study of cytomegalovirus exposure and HLA in healthy donors. General study points: Certain sequence variants were highly shared and formed a cluster, and this cluster was likely a sequencing artifact. It was assumed in the presence/absence analyses that sequencing depth was roughly uniform across donors. In vitro data verified three CMV-associated chains as specific for CMV antigens. The study found most TCR sequences rare, yet found some public TCRs in many donors.

V was cut by 3 bases and J by 2 bases, with 8 bases left in between. Germline assignment: CDR1 MNHNS and CDR2 SASEGT. The CDR3 totals 14 residues. On this clone: Its antigen is as yet unknown.

PCR involved 60 Vbeta and 13 Jbeta primers. Data came from immunoSEQ multiplex PCR; TCRdb stores just in-frame clones and leaves some out. Of some 100,000 clones listed, about 70% are singletons. This receptor was obtained from a woman younger than 30 in good health and CMV-seropositive. This rearrangement joins TRBV6-1 to TRBJ1-3; no definite D call. Sequenced: PBMCs. In DNA form, the CDR3 reads TGTGCCAGCAGTGACCCCACTCCTGGAAACACCATATATTTT. It translates to CASSDPTPGNTIYF.